The sequence of this TCR beta chain was determined in a study of T cell repertoires in cytomegalovirus infection. Study in general: Carrying CMV and the relevant HLA type showed in public TCR beta signatures.

As concerns this clonotype: Antigen unknown.

Study-level findings and limits: Cumulative public TCR beta family frequency identified carriers of CMV plus the relevant HLA. Dominating the ex vivo response were TCR beta clonotypes that were CMV-specific and HLA-C-restricted.

The CDR3 is made up of 12 amino acids. The V and J ends lost 7 bases and 4 bases respectively, with 10 bases between them. Using its own MiXCR run on the reads, TCRdb lists one record per CDR3 protein. Of approximately 700,000 distinct CDR3 sequences in the sample, less than 40% were seen once. The clonotype originates from a human donor in good health (CMV status not recorded). Some clones in this sample may be carry-over from other donors' samples. The material sequenced was PBMCs. J is TRBJ1-2 and V is TRBV12-3 or TRBV12-4; D gene unclear. CDR3 bases: TGTGCCAGCAAGGGAGAAAGCTATGGCTACACCTTC. Protein: CASKGESYGYTF.